This TCR beta chain was obtained from a study of vaccination effects on CD4 cells after COVID-19 (dated by TCRdb to between 2021 and 2023). About the investigation overall: To identify antigen-specific CD4+ T cell clonotypes by their expansion, the ViraFEST assay first stimulated PBMC with viral peptide pools and then applied TCR sequencing. Two doses of either the BNT162b2 or the mRNA-1273 mRNA SARS-CoV-2 vaccine were administered to participants. Each well held 1.5 million to 2.5 million PBMC cultured in IMDM containing roughly 5% human AB serum, around 9.3 IU/ml IL-2 and gentamicin, along with 10 ug/ml peptides. The study compared SARS-CoV-2 spike-specific CD4+ TCR repertoires before and after mRNA vaccination in COVID-19 convalescent patients and infection-naive vaccine recipients. A total of 10 COVID-19 convalescent patients and a handful of SARS-CoV-2-naive healthy vaccine recipients were included in the full study. In the study, cultures from other donors were sequenced using the Oncomine TCR Beta short-read assay on an Illumina iSeq 100.

The study at large found these results: Clones induced by infection and clones induced by vaccination both contracted markedly at late timepoints after vaccination, which fits with T cell responses waning over time. The study was limited by a small number of convalescent patients and lacked early post-infection timepoints. In healthy vaccine recipients, vaccine-induced clones were almost all SARS-CoV-2 mono-reactive, with only 1 of 255 cross-reactive with common cold coronaviruses.

V loses 0 bases, J loses 6 bases, and the germline ends lie 9 bases apart. From the germline V gene, CDR1 is MNHNS and CDR2 is SASEGT. Reading from cysteine to phenylalanine, the CDR3 counts 13 amino acids. Only CDR3 DNA remains: 39 bases, in frame from the first base. Comment on this clone: Its antigen target is currently unknown. No base-level quality is on record; no much larger clone is a single base apart.

The library was produced with the immunoSEQ multiplex PCR assay. DNA from the cultured and isolated CD4+ T cells underwent TCR beta CDR3 sequencing. Processing in the source paper ran as follows. The analysis removed non-productive TCR sequences, trimmed reads to the CDR3 region, and retained only CDR3s that were 7 or more amino acids long. The MANAFEST web app was used to pick out antigen-specific clonotypes by comparing their expansion in peptide wells with that in reference cultures. Positive clones required FDR<0.05 expansion versus reference and all other wells, odds ratio above 5, and frequency above 0.1% in two replicate wells. Clonotypes significantly expanded in SARS-CoV-2 spike wells and in at least one common cold coronavirus spike condition were defined as cross-reactive. CDR3 similarity was assessed by Levenshtein distance using the stringdist R package, and unrooted trees were constructed with ape in R 3.6.1. Drawn from immuneACCESS, this table holds only the in-frame rearrangements with V and J called that TCRdb kept. Clones are partly lost; checked studies trace under half to an unresolved V gene and leave the rest unexplained. That table supplies the V and J calls and clone size; D and trimming were determined from the DNA. The sample yields about 28,000 clones; roughly 60% were counted once. The leading ten clones occupy less than 10% of the sample.

After less than 13 days of culture, CD4+ T cells were isolated with the EasySep CD4+ T cell isolation kit. Negative nucleocapsid antibody results before and after vaccination confirmed that the healthy vaccine recipients had no prior SARS-CoV-2 infection. Half of the culture medium was replaced with fresh IL-2-containing medium on days 3 and 7. Each peptide stimulation condition was cultured in triplicate wells unless otherwise noted. PBMC were separated from whole blood using Ficoll-Paque Plus gradient centrifugation and were then either cryopreserved at -140C or used fresh. The QIAamp micro DNA kit was used to extract genomic DNA from the cultured CD4+ T cells.

Here the sequenced sample was CD4+ T cells from PBMCs cultured without peptide, taken before COVID-19 vaccination. This sequence originates from a human donor who received a COVID-19 vaccine. The V and J segments used are TRBV6-1 and TRBJ2-7; matching of 5 bases hints at TRBD1 as the D gene. The sequenced DNA is TGTGCCAGCAGTGAAGCAGGGGCGTTCGAGCAGTACTTC. It is translated as CASSEAGAFEQYF.